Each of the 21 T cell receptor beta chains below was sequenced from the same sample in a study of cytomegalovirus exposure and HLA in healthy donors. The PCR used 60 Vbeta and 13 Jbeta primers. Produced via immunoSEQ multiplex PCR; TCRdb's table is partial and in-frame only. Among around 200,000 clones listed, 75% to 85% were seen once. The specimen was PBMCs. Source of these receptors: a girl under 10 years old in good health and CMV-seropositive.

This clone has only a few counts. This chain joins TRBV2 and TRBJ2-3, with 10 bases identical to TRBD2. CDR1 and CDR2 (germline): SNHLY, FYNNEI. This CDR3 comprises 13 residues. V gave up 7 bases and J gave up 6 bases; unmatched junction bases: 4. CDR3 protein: CASNQRGGDTQYF. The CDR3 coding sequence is TGTGCCAGCAACCAGCGGGGGGGCGATACGCAGTATTTT. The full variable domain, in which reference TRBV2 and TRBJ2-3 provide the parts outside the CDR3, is EPEVTQTPSHQVTQMGQEVILRCVPISNHLYFYWYRQILGQKVEFLVSFYNNEISEKSEIFDDQFSVERPDGSNFTLKIRSTKLEDSAMYFCASNQRGGDTQYFGPGTRLTVL.

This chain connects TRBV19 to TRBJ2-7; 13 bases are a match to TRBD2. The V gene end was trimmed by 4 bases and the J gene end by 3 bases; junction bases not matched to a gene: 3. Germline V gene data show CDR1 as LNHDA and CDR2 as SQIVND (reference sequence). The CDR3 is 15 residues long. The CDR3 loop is CASSTGLAGVYEQYF. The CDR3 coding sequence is TGTGCCAGTAGTACCGGACTAGCGGGAGTCTACGAGCAGTACTTC. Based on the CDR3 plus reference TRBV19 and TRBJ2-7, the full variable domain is DGGITQSPKYLFRKEGQNVTLSCEQNLNHDAMYWYRQDPGQGLRLIYYSQIVNDFQKGDIAEGYSVSREKKESFPLTVTSAQKNPTAFYLCASSTGLAGVYEQYFGPGTRLTVT.

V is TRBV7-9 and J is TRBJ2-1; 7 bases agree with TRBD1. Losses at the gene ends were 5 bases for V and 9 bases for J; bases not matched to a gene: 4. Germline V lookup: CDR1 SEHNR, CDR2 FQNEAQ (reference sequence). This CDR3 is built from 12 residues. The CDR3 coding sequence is TGTGCCAGCAGCGCCACAGGGGTTGAGCAGTTCTTC. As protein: CASSATGVEQFF.

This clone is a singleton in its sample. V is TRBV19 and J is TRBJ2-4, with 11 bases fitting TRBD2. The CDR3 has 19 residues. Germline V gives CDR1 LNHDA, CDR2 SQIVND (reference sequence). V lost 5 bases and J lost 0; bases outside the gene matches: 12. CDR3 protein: CASSLDGTSGFPAKNIQYF. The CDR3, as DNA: TGTGCCAGTAGTCTGGACGGGACTAGCGGTTTCCCAGCCAAAAACATTCAGTACTTC.

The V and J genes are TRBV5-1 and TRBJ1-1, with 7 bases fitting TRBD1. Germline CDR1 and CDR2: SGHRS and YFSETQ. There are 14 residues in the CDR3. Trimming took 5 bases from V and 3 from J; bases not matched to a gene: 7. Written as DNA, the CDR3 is TGCGCCAGCAGTCGACAGGGCGGCGACACTGAAGCTTTCTTT. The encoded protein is CASSRQGGDTEAFF.

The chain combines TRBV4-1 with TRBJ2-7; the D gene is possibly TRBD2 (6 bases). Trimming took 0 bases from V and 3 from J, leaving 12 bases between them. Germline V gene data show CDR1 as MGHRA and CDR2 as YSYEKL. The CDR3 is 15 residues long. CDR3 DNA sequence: TGCGCCAGCAGCCAAGATCGAGAGGGAGGCTACGAGCAGTACTTC. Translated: CASSQDREGGYEQYF.

DNA for the CDR3: TGTGCCAGCAGTGTGTCAGGGACAGCCCCTTCCAATGAGCAGTTCTTC. Amino acid sequence: CASSVSGTAPSNEQFF. The V call is TRBV6-4, the J call TRBJ2-1, with 7 positions matching TRBD1. Germline trimming cut 4 bases from V and 6 bases from J; bases unmatched to any gene: 12. Looked up from germline, CDR1 is MRHNA and CDR2 is SNTAGT. The CDR3 runs 16 residues.

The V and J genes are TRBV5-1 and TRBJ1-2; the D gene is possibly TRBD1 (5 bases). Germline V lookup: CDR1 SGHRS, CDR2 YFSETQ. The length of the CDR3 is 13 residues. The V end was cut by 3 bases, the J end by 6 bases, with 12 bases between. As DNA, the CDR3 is TGCGCCAGCAGCTCCAGACAGTTGGATGGCTACACCTTC. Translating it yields CASSSRQLDGYTF. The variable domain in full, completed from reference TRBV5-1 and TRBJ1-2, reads KAGVTQTPRYLIKTRGQQVTLSCSPISGHRSVSWYQQTPGQGLQFLFEYFSETQRNKGNFPGRFSGRQFSNSRSEMNVSTLELGDSALYLCASSSRQLDGYTFGSGTRLTVV.

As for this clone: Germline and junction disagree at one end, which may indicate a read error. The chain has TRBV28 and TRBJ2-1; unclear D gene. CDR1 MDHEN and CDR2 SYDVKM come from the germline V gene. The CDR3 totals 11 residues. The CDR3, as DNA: TGTGCCAGCAGTCTATGGCGTGAGCAGTTCTTC. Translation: CASSLWREQFF.

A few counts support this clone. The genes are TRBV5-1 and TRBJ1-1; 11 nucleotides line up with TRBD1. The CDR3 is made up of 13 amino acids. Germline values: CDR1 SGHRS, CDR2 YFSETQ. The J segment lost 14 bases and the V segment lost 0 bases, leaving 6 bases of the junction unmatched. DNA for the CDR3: TGCGCCAGCAGCTTGGGCACCGGGACAGGGGGGTTCTTT. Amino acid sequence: CASSLGTGTGGFF.

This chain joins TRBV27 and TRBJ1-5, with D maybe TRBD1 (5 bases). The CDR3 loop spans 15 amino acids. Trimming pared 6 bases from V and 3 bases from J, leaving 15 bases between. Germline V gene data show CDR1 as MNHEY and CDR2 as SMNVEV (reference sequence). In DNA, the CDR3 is TGTGCCAGCAGCCCCTTAGGGGAACCCAATCAGCCCCAGCATTTT. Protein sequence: CASSPLGEPNQPQHF.

The CDR3: CASSIIPGLVNTEAFF. The CDR3 coding sequence is TGTGCCAGCAGCATCATCCCAGGGTTGGTGAACACTGAAGCTTTCTTT. The chain combines TRBV11-2 with TRBJ1-1; tentative D call: TRBD1 (5 bases). Germline V lookup: CDR1 SGHAT, CDR2 FQNNGV. This CDR3 is built from 16 residues. V shed 5 bases and J shed 0 bases, with 16 bases lying between them.

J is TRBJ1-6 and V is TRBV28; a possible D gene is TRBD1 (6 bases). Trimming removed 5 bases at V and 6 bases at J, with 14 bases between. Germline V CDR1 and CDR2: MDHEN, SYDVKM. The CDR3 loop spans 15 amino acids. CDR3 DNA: TGTGCCAGCAGTCACGGACAGCGACCTAATTCACCCCTCCACTTT. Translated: CASSHGQRPNSPLHF. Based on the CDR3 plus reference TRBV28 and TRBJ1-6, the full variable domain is DVKVTQSSRYLVKRTGEKVFLECVQDMDHENMFWYRQDPGLGLRLIYFSYDVKMKEKGDIPEGYSVSREKKERFSLILESASTNQTSMYLCASSHGQRPNSPLHFGNGTRLTVT.

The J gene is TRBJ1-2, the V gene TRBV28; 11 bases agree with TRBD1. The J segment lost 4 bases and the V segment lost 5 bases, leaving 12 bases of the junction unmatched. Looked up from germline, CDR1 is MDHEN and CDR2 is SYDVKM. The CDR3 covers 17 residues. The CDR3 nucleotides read TGTGCCAGCAGTCGAAACACGGACAGGGGGCTTCGCTATGGCTACACCTTC. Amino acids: CASSRNTDRGLRYGYTF.

The CDR3 loop reads CASSGGGGKAGRGNEQFF. CDR3 sequence (DNA): TGTGCCAGCAGCGGGGGAGGGGGGAAAGCGGGCCGGGGCAATGAGCAGTTCTTC. This sequence joins TRBV5-4 and TRBJ2-1, with D perhaps matching TRBD2 (7 bases). CDR3 length equals 18 residues. Between the trimmed V and J ends, which lost 4 bases and 6 bases, there was a span of 26 bases. Germline CDR1 SGHNT, CDR2 YYREEE (reference sequence).

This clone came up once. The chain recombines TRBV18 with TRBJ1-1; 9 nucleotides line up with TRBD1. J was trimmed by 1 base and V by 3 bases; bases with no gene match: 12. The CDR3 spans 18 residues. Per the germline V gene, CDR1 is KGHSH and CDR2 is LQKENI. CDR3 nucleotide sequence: TGTGCCAGCTCACCTTCCCAAGATTTGACAGGGGGGAACACTGAAGCTTTCTTT. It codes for CASSPSQDLTGGNTEAFF. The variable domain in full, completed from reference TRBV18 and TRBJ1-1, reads NAGVMQNPRHLVRRRGQEARLRCSPMKGHSHVYWYRQLPEEGLKFMVYLQKENIIDESGMPKERFSAEFPKEGPSILRIQQVVRGDSAAYFCASSPSQDLTGGNTEAFFGQGTRLTVV.

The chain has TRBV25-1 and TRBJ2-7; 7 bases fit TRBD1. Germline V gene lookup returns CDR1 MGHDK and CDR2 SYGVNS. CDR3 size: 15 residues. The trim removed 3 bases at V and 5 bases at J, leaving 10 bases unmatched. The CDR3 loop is CASSDPGQTVDEQYF. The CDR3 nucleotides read TGTGCCAGCAGTGATCCGGGACAGACCGTCGACGAGCAGTACTTC.

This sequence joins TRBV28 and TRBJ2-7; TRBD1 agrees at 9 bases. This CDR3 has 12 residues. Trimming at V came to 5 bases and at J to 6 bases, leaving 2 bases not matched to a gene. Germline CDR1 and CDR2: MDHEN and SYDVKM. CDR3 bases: TGTGCCAGCAGTCAACAGGGGGCCGAGCAGTACTTC. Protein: CASSQQGAEQYF.

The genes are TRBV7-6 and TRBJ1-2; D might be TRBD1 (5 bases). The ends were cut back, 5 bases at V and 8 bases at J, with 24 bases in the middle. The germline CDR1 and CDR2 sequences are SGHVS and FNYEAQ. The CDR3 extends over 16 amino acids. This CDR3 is CASSRYTQGGSRGYTF. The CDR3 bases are TGTGCCAGCAGCCGTTATACGCAGGGTGGTTCGAGGGGCTACACCTTC.

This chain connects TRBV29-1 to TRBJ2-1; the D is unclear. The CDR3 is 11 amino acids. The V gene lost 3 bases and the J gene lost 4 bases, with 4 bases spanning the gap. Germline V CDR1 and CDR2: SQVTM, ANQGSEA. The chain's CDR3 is CSVDRYNEQFF. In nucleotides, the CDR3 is TGCAGCGTTGACCGGTACAATGAGCAGTTCTTC.

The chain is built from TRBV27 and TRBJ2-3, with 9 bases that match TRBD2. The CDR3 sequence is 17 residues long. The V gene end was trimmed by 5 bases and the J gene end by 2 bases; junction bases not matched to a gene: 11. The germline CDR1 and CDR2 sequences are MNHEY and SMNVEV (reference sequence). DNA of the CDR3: TGTGCCAGCAGTATCACCCCTAGCGGGGCCCTCACAGATACGCAGTATTTT. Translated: CASSITPSGALTDTQYF.